The text below deals with one T cell receptor (beta chain). Its antigen is not identified. Germline loops: CDR1 SGHNT, CDR2 YENEEA. The ends lost 1 base at V and 4 bases at J; junction bases unmatched: 6. The CDR3 consists of 16 residues. Researchers divided each subset's genomic DNA evenly across several immunoSEQ plates. Original processing methods: ImmunoSEQ output held junction-only sequences without quality scores, so filtering differed. Some clones are missing from TCRdb's copy, which holds only in-frame ones; the method was immunoSEQ multiplex PCR. V and J calls plus clone size are reproduced from that table; the DNA served to infer D and trimming. The sample comprises 520,000 or so clones, about four fifths of which are singletons, and approximately 12% rests with the top ten. This sample stems from a study of shared clonotypes between healthy human individuals. General study findings and limits: Represented diversity (both genetic and exposure-history) was limited by the small number of donors.

The sequence was obtained from a woman between 40 and 50 years old in good health. Some clones in this sample may be carry-over from other donors' samples. The chain carries TRBV11-3 and TRBJ2-3; 9 bases align to TRBD2. Input material: PBMCs. CDR3 amino acids: CASSLGAGTSSDTQYF. CDR3 DNA: TGTGCCAGCAGCTTAGGTGCAGGGACTAGCTCAGATACGCAGTATTTT.